Sequencing of this T cell receptor beta chain was carried out in a study of cytomegalovirus exposure and HLA in healthy donors. The PCR made use of 60 Vbeta and 13 Jbeta primers. Method: immunoSEQ multiplex PCR; TCRdb's copy keeps in-frame clones and lacks some. The sample lists about 120,000 clones, about 80% seen once, with approximately 2.2% in the top ten. The CDR3 contains 15 residues. V was trimmed by 7 bases and J by 0 bases, leaving 13 bases between them. The V gene's germline CDR1 is SNHLY and CDR2 FYNNEI. Notes on this clone: Its specificity is unknown.

Whole-study results and caveats: In a later analysis, parvovirus B19, influenza, CMV and Epstein-Barr virus appeared linked to several top co-occurrence clusters. The study labeled approximately 150 TCR beta chains cytomegalovirus-associated. Cytomegalovirus status was reportedly diagnosed by the classifier with high sensitivity and specificity. A few V segments could not be told apart, such as TRBV6-2 and TRBV6-3, and were left out.

This receptor was obtained from a human donor in good health. The rearrangement uses TRBV2 and TRBJ1-5; tentatively, D is TRBD1 (6 bases). Specimen: PBMCs. CDR3 residues: CASTPADSSNQPQHF. In DNA, the CDR3 is TGTGCCAGCACCCCCGCGGACAGTAGCAATCAGCCCCAGCATTTT.